This is a list of T cell receptor beta chains from one sample in a study of shared clonotypes between healthy human individuals. The method was immunoSEQ multiplex PCR; TCRdb's version includes in-frame clones alone and lacks a portion of them. In the table there are roughly 2.2 million clones, 92% of which are singletons. The specimen sequenced was naive CD4+ T cells from PBMCs. The origin of the receptors is a man aged 18 to 30 in good health. Some clones in this sample may be carry-over from other donors' samples. Both conserved end residues are part of each CDR3. A D gene is named only where the DNA matches it firmly.

J gene: TRBJ2-7; V gene: TRBV28; D gene: .; CDR3 DNA: TGTGCCAGCAGCCCCGGGGTCCCGAACGAGCAGTACTTC; CDR3 protein: CASSPGVPNEQYF
J gene: TRBJ2-3; V gene: TRBV25-1; D gene: .; CDR3 DNA: TGTGCCAGCAGTGAAGGGGAGACAGATACGCAGTATTTT; CDR3 protein: CASSEGETDTQYF
J gene: TRBJ2-7; V gene: TRBV2; D gene: TRBD2; CDR3 DNA: TGTGCCAGTGGGCGGGAGGGAATCAACGAGCAGTACTTC; CDR3 protein: CASGREGINEQYF
J gene: TRBJ1-1; V gene: TRBV7-9; D gene: .; CDR3 DNA: TGTGCCAGCAGCTTAGCAGGGTCGAACACTGAAGCTTTCTTT; CDR3 protein: CASSLAGSNTEAFF
J gene: TRBJ2-1; V gene: TRBV10-3; D gene: .; CDR3 DNA: TGTGCCATCAGTGGTGGGAGTAGCTCCTACAATGAGCAGTTCTTC; CDR3 protein: CAISGGSSSYNEQFF
J gene: TRBJ1-4; V gene: TRBV29-1; D gene: .; CDR3 DNA: TGCAGCGTTGAAGGGGGGGATGAAAAACTGTTTTTT; CDR3 protein: CSVEGGDEKLFF
J gene: TRBJ2-5; V gene: TRBV28; D gene: TRBD2; CDR3 DNA: TGTGCCAGCAGGCTAGCGGGAGGGGGGGCCCAGTACTTC; CDR3 protein: CASRLAGGGAQYF
J gene: TRBJ1-4; V gene: TRBV5-4; D gene: .; CDR3 DNA: TGTGCCAGCAGCCGCGGGGGTTCAACTAATGAAAAACTGTTTTTT; CDR3 protein: CASSRGGSTNEKLFF
J gene: TRBJ2-3; V gene: TRBV5-1; D gene: TRBD2; CDR3 DNA: TGCGCCAGCAGTCTGATGGGACTAGCGGGAGGCACAGATACGCAGTATTTT; CDR3 protein: CASSLMGLAGGTDTQYF
J gene: TRBJ2-7; V gene: TRBV5-1; D gene: .; CDR3 DNA: TGCGCCAGCAGAACAGGGGAGGCCTCCGAGCAGTACTTC; CDR3 protein: CASRTGEASEQYF